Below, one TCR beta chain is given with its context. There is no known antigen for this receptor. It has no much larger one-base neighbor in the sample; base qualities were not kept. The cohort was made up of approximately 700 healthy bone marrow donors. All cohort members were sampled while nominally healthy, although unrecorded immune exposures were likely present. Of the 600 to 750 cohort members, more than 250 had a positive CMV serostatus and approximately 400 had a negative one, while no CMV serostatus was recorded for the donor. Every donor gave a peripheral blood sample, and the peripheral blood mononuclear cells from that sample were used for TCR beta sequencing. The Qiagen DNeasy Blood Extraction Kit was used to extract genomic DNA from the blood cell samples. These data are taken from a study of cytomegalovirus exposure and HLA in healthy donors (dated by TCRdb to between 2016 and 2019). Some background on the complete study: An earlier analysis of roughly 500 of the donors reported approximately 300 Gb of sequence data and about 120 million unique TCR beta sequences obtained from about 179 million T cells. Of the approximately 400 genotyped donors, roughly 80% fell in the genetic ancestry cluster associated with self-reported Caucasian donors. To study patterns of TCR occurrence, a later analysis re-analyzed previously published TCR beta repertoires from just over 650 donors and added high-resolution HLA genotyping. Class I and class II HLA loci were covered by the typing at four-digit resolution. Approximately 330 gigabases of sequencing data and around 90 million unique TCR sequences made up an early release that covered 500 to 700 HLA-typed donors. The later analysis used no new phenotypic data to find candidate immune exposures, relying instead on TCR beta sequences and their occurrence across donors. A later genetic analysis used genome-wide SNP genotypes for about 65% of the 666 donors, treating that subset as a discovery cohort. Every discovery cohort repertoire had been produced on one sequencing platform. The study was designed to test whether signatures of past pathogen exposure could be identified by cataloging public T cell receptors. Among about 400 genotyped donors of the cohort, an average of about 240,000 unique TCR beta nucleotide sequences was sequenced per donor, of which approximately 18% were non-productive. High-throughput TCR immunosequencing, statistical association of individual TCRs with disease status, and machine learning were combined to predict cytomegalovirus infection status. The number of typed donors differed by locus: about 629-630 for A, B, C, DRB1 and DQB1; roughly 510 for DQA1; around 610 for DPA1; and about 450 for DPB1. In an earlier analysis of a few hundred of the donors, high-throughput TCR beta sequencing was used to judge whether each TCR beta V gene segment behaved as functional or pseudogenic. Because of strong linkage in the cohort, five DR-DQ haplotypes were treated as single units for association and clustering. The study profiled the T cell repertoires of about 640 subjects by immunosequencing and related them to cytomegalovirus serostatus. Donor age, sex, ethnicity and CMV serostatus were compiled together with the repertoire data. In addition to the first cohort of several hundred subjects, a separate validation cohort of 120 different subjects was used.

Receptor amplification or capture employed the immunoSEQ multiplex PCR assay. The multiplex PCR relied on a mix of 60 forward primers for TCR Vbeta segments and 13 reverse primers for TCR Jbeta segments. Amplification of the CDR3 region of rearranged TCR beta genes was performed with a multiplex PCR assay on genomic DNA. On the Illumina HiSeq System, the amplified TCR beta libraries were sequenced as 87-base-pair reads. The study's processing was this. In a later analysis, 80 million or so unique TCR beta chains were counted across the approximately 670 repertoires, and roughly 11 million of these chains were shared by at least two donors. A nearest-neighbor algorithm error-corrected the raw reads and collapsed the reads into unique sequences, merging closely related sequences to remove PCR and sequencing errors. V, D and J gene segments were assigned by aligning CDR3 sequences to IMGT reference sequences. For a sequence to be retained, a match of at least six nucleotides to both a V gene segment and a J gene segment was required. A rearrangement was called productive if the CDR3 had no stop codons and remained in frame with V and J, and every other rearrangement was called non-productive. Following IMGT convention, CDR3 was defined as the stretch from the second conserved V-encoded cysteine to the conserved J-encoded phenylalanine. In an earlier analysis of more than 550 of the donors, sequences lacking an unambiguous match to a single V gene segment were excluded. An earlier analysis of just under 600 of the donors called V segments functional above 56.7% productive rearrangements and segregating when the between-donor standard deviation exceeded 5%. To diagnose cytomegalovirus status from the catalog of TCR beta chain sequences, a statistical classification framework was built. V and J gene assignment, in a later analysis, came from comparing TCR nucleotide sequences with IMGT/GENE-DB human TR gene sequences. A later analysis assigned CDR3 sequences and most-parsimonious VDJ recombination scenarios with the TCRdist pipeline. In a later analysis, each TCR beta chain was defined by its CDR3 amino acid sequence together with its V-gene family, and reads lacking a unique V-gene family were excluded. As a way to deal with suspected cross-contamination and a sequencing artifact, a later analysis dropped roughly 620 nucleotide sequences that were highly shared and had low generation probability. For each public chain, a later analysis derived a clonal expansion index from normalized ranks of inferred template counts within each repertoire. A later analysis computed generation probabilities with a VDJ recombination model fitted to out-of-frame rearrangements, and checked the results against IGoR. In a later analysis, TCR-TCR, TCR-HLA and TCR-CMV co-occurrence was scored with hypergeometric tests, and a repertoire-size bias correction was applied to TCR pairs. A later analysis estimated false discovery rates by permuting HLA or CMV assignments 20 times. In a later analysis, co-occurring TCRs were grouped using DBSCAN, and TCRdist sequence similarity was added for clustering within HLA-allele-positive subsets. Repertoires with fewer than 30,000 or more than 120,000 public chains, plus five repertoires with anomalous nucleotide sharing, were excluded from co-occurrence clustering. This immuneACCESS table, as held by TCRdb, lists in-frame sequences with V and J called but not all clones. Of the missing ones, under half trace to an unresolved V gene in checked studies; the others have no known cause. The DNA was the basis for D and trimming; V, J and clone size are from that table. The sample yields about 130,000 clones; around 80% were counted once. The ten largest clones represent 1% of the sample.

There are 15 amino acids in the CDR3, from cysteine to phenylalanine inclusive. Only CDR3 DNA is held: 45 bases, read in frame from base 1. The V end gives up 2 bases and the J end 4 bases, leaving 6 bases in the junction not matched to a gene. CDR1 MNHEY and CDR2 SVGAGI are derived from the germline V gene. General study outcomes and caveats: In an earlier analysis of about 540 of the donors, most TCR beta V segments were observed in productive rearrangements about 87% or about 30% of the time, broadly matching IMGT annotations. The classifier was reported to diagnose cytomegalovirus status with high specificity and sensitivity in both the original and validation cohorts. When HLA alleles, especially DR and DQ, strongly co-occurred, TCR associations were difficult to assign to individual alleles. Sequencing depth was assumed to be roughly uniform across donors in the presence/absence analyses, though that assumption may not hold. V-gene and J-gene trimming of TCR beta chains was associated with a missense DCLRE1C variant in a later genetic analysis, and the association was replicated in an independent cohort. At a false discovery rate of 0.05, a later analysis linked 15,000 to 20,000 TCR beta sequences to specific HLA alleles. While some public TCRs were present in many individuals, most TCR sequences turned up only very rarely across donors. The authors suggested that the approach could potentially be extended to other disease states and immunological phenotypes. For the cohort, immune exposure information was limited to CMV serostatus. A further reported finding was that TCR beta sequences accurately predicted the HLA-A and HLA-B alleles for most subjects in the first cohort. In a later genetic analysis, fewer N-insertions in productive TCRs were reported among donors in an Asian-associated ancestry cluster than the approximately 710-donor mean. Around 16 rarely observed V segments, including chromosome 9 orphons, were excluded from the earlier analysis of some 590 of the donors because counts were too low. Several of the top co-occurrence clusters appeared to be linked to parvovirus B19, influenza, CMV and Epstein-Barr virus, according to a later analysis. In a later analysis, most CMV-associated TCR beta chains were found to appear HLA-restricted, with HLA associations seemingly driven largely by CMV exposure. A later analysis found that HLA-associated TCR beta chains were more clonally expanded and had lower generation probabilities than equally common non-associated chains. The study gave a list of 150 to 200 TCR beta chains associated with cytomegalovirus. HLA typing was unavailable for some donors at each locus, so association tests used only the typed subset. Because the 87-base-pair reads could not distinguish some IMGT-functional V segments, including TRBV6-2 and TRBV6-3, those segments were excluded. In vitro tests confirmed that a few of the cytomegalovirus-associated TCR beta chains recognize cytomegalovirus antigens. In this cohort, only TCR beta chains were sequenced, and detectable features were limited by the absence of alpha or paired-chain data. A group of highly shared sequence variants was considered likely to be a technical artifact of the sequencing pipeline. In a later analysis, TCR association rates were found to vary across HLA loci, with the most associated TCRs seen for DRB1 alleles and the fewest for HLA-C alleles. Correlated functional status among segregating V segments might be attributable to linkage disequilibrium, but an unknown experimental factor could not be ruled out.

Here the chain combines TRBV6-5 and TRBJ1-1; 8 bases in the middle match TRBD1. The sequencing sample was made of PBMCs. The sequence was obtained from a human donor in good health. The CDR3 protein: CASSYTYRGGTEAFF. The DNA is TGTGCCAGCAGTTACACTTACAGGGGGGGCACTGAAGCTTTCTTT.